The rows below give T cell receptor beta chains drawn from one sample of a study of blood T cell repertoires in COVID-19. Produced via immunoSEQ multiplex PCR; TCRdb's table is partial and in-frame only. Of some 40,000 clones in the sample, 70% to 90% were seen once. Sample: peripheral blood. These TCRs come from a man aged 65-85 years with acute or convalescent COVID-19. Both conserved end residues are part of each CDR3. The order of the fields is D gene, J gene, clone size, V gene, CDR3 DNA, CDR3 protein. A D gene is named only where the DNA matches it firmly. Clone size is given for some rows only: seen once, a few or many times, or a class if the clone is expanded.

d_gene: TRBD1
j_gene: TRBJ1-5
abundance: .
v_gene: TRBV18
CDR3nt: TGTGCCAGCTCACCGTCCGGGACAGGGGGCTATCAGCCCCAGCATTTT
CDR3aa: CASSPSGTGGYQPQHF

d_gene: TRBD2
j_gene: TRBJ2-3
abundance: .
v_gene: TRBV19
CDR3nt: TGTGCCAGTAGTATTCTCCCCGGACTAGCGGGCGTAGATACGCAGTATTTT
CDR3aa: CASSILPGLAGVDTQYF

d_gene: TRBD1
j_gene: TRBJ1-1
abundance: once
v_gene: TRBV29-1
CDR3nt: TGCAGCGGCCACCGGGACAGCACTGAAGCTTTCTTT
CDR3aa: CSGHRDSTEAFF

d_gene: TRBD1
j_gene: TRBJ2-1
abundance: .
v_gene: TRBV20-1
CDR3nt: TGCAGTGCTAGTGCAGGGGGCGCCTACAATGAGCAGTTCTTC
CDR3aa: CSASAGGAYNEQFF

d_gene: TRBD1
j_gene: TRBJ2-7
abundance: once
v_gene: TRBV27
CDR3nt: TGTGCCAGCGGCCGGGACAGGGGTTACGAGCAGTACTTC
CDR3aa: CASGRDRGYEQYF

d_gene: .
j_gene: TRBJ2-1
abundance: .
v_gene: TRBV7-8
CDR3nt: TGTGCCAGCAGCTTAACCACCGGGACTGACTCCTACAATGAGCAGTTCTTC
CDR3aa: CASSLTTGTDSYNEQFF

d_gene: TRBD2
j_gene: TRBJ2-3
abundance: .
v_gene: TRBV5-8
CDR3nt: TGTGCCAGCAGCCCACTTGCGGGAGGGAGCACAGATACGCAGTATTTT
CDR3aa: CASSPLAGGSTDTQYF

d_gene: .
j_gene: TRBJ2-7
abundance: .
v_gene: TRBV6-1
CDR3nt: TGTGCCAGCAGTGAATCCCCAGCCTCCCCAACTAATGAGCAGTACTTC
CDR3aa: CASSESPASPTNEQYF

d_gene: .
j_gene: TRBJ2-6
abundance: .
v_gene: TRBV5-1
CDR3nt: TGCGCCAGCAGCTTGGGTAGCGCAGGCTATGGGTCTGGGGCCAACGTCCTGACTTTC
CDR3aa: CASSLGSAGYGSGANVLTF

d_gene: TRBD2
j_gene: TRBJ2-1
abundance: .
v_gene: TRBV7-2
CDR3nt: TGTGCCAGCATCGGACTAGCAGGGAATGAGCAGTTCTTC
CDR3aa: CASIGLAGNEQFF

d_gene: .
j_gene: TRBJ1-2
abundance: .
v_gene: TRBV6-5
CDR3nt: TGTGCCAGCAGCCTCGAGCAGGGTAACGATGGCTACACCTTC
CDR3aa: CASSLEQGNDGYTF

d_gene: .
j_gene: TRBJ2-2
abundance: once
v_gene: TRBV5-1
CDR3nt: TGCGCCAGCAGCTTGGCTCAATTAGCGAACACCGGGGAGCTGTTTTTT
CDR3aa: CASSLAQLANTGELFF

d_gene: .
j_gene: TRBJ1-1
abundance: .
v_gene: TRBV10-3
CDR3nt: TGTGCCATCAGCGAAGGCGGGATGGAGAACACTGAAGCTTTCTTT
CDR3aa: CAISEGGMENTEAFF

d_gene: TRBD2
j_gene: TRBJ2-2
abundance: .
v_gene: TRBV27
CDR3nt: TGTGCCAGCAGTCAGACACTAGCGGTGGGGAACACCGGGGAGCTGTTTTTT
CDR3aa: CASSQTLAVGNTGELFF

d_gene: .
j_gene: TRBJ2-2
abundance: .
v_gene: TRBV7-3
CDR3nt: TGTGCCAGCAGCTTCGTTGGAGGCGAGAACACCGGGGAGCTGTTTTTT
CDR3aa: CASSFVGGENTGELFF

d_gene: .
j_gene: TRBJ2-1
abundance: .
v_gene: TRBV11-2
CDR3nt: TGTGCCAGCAGCTCCGCGGGAAATGAGCAGTTCTTC
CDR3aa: CASSSAGNEQFF

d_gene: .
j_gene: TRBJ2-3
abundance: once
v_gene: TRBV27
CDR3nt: TGTGCCAGCAGTTTATCGAGGCTATCAGATACGCAGTATTTT
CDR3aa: CASSLSRLSDTQYF

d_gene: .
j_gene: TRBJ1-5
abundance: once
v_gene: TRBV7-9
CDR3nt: TGTGCCAGCAGCCAGGGAGGTAATCAGCCCCAGCATTTT
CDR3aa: CASSQGGNQPQHF

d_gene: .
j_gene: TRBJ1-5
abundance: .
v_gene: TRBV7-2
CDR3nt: TGTGCCAGCAGCCCGAGTGGGAGAGATCAGCCCCAGCATTTT
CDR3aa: CASSPSGRDQPQHF

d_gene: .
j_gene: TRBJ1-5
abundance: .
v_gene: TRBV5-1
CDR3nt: TGCGCCAGCAGCTTACAGGGTACCGATCAGCCCCAGCATTTT
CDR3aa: CASSLQGTDQPQHF

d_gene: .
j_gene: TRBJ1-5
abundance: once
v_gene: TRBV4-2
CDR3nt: TGTGCCAGCAGCCCGCAGGACAATCAGCCCCAGCATTTT
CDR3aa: CASSPQDNQPQHF

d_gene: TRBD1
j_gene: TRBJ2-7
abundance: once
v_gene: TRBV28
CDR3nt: TGTGCCAGCAGCCCTGGGACAGGCTACGAGCAGTACTTC
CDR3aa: CASSPGTGYEQYF

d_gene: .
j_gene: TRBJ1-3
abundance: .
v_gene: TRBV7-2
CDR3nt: TGTGCCAGCACAACACACCCTGGTGGCACCATATATTTT
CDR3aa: CASTTHPGGTIYF

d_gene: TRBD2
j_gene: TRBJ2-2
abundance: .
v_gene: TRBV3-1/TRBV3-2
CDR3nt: TGTGCCAGCAGGGGGACTAGCGGGGGCGGGGAGCTGTTTTTT
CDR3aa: CASRGTSGGGELFF

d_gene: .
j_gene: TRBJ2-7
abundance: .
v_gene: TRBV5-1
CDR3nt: TGCGCCAGCAGCTTGGACAGGGCCTACGAGCAGTACTTC
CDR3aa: CASSLDRAYEQYF

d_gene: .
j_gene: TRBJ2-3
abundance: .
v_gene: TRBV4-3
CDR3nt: TGCGCCAGCAGCCAAGAAATCACATCAAATACGCAGTATTTT
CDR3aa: CASSQEITSNTQYF

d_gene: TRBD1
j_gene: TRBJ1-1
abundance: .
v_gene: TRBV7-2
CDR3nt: TGTGCCAGCAAACAAGACAGGGCAAACACTGAAGCTTTCTTT
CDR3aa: CASKQDRANTEAFF

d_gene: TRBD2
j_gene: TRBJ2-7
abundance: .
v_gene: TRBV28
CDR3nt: TGTGCCAGCAGCCAACTAGCGGGAGGTTACGAGCAGTACTTC
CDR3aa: CASSQLAGGYEQYF

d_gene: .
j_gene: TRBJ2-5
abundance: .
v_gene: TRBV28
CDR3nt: TGTGCCAGCAGGGCTATAGCGGACCAAGAGACCCAGTACTTC
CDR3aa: CASRAIADQETQYF

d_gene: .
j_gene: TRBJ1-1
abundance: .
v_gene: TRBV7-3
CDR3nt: TGTGCCAGCAGCTTATACACCCTTATGGACACTGAAGCTTTCTTT
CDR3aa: CASSLYTLMDTEAFF

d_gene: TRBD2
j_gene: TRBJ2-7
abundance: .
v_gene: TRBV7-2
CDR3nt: TGTGCCAGCAGCTTAAGGACTAGCGGGAGATACGAGCAGTACTTC
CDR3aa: CASSLRTSGRYEQYF

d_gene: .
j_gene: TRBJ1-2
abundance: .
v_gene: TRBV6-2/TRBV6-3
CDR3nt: TGTGCCAGCAGTGACTGGCAGGGGTATGGCTACACCTTC
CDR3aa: CASSDWQGYGYTF

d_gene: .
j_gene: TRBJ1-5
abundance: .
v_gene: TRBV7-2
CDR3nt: TGTGCCAGCAGCCCTAGCTCCGGGGACAATCAGCCCCAGCATTTT
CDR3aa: CASSPSSGDNQPQHF

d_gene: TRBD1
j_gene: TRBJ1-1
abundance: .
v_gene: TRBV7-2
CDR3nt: TGTGCCAGCAGTCCCCGAGGGGGCGCGGGGAACACTGAAGCTTTCTTT
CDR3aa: CASSPRGGAGNTEAFF

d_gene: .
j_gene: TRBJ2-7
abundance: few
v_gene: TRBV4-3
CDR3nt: TGCGCCAGCAGCCCTGTGATACCAGGAGGGGCCTACGAGCAGTACTTC
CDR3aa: CASSPVIPGGAYEQYF

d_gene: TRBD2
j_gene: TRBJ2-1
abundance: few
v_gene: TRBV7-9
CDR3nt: TGTGCCAGCAGCGGACGAACTAGCGGGAGCTACAATGAGCAGTTCTTC
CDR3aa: CASSGRTSGSYNEQFF

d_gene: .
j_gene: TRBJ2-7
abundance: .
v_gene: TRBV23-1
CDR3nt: TGCGCCAGCAGTCAAGGTAGCGGTTATCCCTACGAGCAGTACTTC
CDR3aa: CASSQGSGYPYEQYF

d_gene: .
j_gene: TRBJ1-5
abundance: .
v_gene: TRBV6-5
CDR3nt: TGTGCCAGCAGCCATAAATGGGACATCAATCAGCCCCAGCATTTT
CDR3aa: CASSHKWDINQPQHF

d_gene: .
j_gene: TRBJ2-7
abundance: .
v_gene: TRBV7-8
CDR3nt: TGTGCCAGCAGCCCCTGGGGCCACGAGCAGTACTTC
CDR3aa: CASSPWGHEQYF

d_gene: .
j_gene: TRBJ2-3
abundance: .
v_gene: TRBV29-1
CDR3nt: TGCAGCGTTGAACGCCCTCCCGGGAGCACAGATACGCAGTATTTT
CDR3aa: CSVERPPGSTDTQYF